This T cell receptor beta chain derives from a study of cytomegalovirus exposure and HLA in healthy donors. Study-wide results and limits: Most TCR beta V segments were productive about 87% or about 30% of the time in an earlier analysis. Later on, analysis showed that most CMV-associated TCR beta chains appeared to be HLA-restricted.

This clone occurred a few times. Its antigen is unidentified. The PCR was carried out with 60 Vbeta primers and 13 Jbeta primers. Method: immunoSEQ multiplex PCR; TCRdb's copy keeps in-frame clones and lacks some. The table has under 250,000 clones, approximately 80% seen once. The V segment lost 6 bases and the J segment 3 bases; nucleotides outside the gene matches: 13. This CDR3 region has 16 residues. Germline V gene lookup returns CDR1 MDHEN and CDR2 SYDVKM. This rearrangement joins TRBV28 to TRBJ2-7, with 8 positions matching TRBD1. Sequencing was performed on PBMCs. The origin of this receptor is a woman aged 55 to 70 in good health and CMV-seropositive. CDR3 nucleotide sequence: TGTGCCAGCAGCACATCGAACAGGGGGATAGGCTACGAGCAGTACTTC. Protein product: CASSTSNRGIGYEQYF.